The T cell receptor (beta chain) under discussion was sequenced for a study of T cell responses to AZD1222 COVID-19 vaccine. Trimming removed 5 bases from V and 3 bases from J, with 16 bases in between. Germline V gives CDR1 MDHEN, CDR2 SYDVKM. The CDR3 has 15 amino acids. This clone was observed once. What it recognizes is unknown. General study points: Recipients of AZD1222 seropositive at baseline numbered only six or seven. A mostly white British donor set with more females was recruited, and clonal diversity was possibly underestimated. Dominant CD4 TCR responses targeted spike regions 160-218 and 743-854.

Using immunoSEQ multiplex PCR, the repertoire was profiled, and TCRdb retains in-frame clones only, with some absent. Of 90,000 to 140,000 clones in the sample, roughly 89% were seen once. Analysis merged second doses at about 4 or about 12 weeks. The V gene is TRBV28, the J gene TRBJ1-1; tentatively, D is TRBD1 (5 bases). Material: peripheral blood, obtained 28 days after the second AZD1222 dose. The sequence was obtained from an adult who received the AZD1222 COVID-19 vaccine. CDR3 residues: CASSQPGRGYTEAFF. The CDR3 DNA reads as TGTGCCAGCAGTCAGCCGGGACGGGGTTACACTGAAGCTTTCTTT.